The 29 T cell receptor beta chains below were found in one sample sequenced in a study of T-cell reconstitution after alpha-beta-depleted transplantation in children (dated by TCRdb to 2016 to 2018). Library preparation was by PCR. Sequencing was carried out with an Illumina HiSeq 2500. Molecular barcoding was employed in the preparation of TCR libraries, with unique molecular identifiers being used to normalize TCRbeta repertoire quantification. Using fastp trimming at Q25 and MiXCR clonotype assembly, TCRdb reanalyzed the public sequencing data and kept in-frame beta chains. Rows are unified per CDR3 protein, each entry keeping the most common DNA and genes. The sample table contains approximately 400,000 distinct CDR3 sequences; only one count was recorded for approximately 10% of them. Clones ranked in the top ten supply over 4.5% of the sample. Sample: PBMCs from the stem cell graft donor, taken from the stem cell graft. The receptors stem from a human donor who donated a stem cell graft to a child with acute myeloid leukemia.

V usage is TRBV11-2 and J usage is TRBJ2-5; tentatively, D is TRBD1 (5 bases). CDR1 is SGHAT and CDR2 is FQNNGV in the germline V gene. V shed 3 bases and J shed 2 bases, with 10 bases lying between them. The CDR3 has 14 amino acids. CDR3 in amino acids: CASSFWTPQETQYF. In nucleotides, the CDR3 is TGTGCCAGCAGCTTCTGGACACCTCAAGAGACCCAGTACTTC.

This clonotype was counted between two and nine times. DNA for the CDR3: TGCAGCGTAACGGACAGGGGGCGCGAGCAGTACTTC. This translates into CSVTDRGREQYF. This sequence joins TRBV29-1 and TRBJ2-7, with 11 bases matching TRBD1. This CDR3 comprises 12 residues. Trimming took 6 bases from V and 6 from J; bases not matched to a gene: 4. Per germline, CDR1 SQVTM and CDR2 ANQGSEA.

V is TRBV12-3 or TRBV12-4 and J is TRBJ1-1, with no clear D. CDR3 length: 12 residues. V shed 3 bases and J shed 6 bases, with 8 bases lying between them. The DNA for the CDR3 is TGTGCCAGCAGTTTTACGCGATCTGAAGCTTTCTTT. Translation gives CASSFTRSEAFF.

In this sample, this clonotype turned up a few times. The chain uses TRBV20-1 and TRBJ2-2; tentative D call: TRBD1 (5 bases). V was clipped by 1 base and J by 0 bases, with 15 bases between them. CDR1 DFQATT and CDR2 SNEGSKA come from the germline V gene (reference sequence). The CDR3 runs to 17 residues. For the CDR3, the DNA is TGCAGTGCTAGAGCACCAATCGGCAGGGCGAACACCGGGGAGCTGTTTTTT. Translation gives CSARAPIGRANTGELFF.

This chain uses TRBV7-3 with TRBJ2-3; TRBD2 aligns across 9 bases. Trimming at V came to 5 bases and at J to 6 bases, leaving 12 bases not matched to a gene. The CDR3 consists of 16 residues. From germline, CDR1 is SGHTA and CDR2 FQGTGA. In DNA, the CDR3 is TGTGCCAGCAGCCCAAGGGGAGCGGGAGGATATGATACGCAGTATTTT. Protein: CASSPRGAGGYDTQYF.

This chain uses TRBV6-1 with TRBJ1-3, with D tentatively TRBD1 (5 bases). Germline V gene sequence: CDR1 MNHNS, CDR2 SASEGT. The CDR3 length is 14 residues. V was shortened by 6 bases and J by 0 bases, with 9 bases between the two germline ends. The CDR3 region has the DNA TGTGCCAGCAGGGGACTGCTCTCTGGAAACACCATATATTTT. Protein product: CASRGLLSGNTIYF.

A few counts support this clonotype. J is TRBJ2-4 and V is TRBV12-3 or TRBV12-4, with D maybe TRBD2 (5 bases). Trimming shortened V by 3 bases and J by 3 bases, and 9 bases separated the two germline ends. CDR3 length equals 14 residues. CDR3 sequence: CASSLGSLKNIQYF. As DNA, the CDR3 is TGTGCCAGCAGTTTGGGGAGTCTCAAAAACATTCAGTACTTC.

The J gene is TRBJ2-7, the V gene TRBV7-9; no definite D call. V was pared by 6 bases and J by 2 bases, with 11 bases between. The CDR3 sequence is 13 residues long. Germline V lookup: CDR1 SEHNR, CDR2 FQNEAQ (reference sequence). CDR3 nucleotides: TGTGCCAGCAGGACTGGGCCAACCTACGAGCAGTACTTC. As protein: CASRTGPTYEQYF.

This clonotype was found a few times. V usage is TRBV7-9 and J usage is TRBJ1-2, with D perhaps matching TRBD1 (6 bases). The V and J ends lost 4 bases and 8 bases respectively, with 14 bases between them. The V gene's germline CDR1 is SEHNR and CDR2 FQNEAQ (reference sequence). The CDR3 extends over 13 amino acids. The chain's CDR3 is CASSSRQVQGYTF. The DNA of the CDR3 is TGTGCCAGCAGCTCCCGACAGGTCCAGGGCTACACCTTC.

In its sample, this clonotype was seen many times. The gene calls are TRBV29-1 and TRBJ2-1, with 8 bases matching TRBD2. The V segment lost 7 bases and the J segment 15 bases; nucleotides outside the gene matches: 14. Germline-derived CDR1 and CDR2 are SQVTM and ANQGSEA. This CDR3 has 12 residues. The DNA of the CDR3 is TGCAGCGGCGGGGGGCGGCGGGACCAGCGGTTCTTC. Encoded protein: CSGGGRRDQRFF.

This clonotype was picked up a small number of times. The J gene is TRBJ1-2, the V gene TRBV4-1; 7 bases fit TRBD1. CDR1 MGHRA and CDR2 YSYEKL come from the germline V gene. This CDR3 region has 14 residues. J gave up 8 bases and V 2 bases, and 8 bases lay outside the gene matches. CDR3 sequence (DNA): TGCGCCAGCAGCCAACCAACGGGACAGCGGGGCTACACCTTC. This encodes CASSQPTGQRGYTF.

This clonotype has only a few counts. For the CDR3, the DNA is TGTGCCAGCAGCCGCCAGCGGGAGCGCCGTTACGAGCAGTACTTC. Its protein is CASSRQRERRYEQYF. This rearrangement joins TRBV12-3 or TRBV12-4 to TRBJ2-7; 8 bases are a match to TRBD2. CDR3 length: 15 amino acids. V lost 6 bases, J lost 4 bases, and 11 bases stayed unmatched.

The genes are TRBV4-3 and TRBJ2-5; no clear D. Trimming took 0 bases from V and 4 from J, leaving 9 bases between them. The V gene's germline CDR1 is LGHNA and CDR2 YSLEER. This CDR3 contains 14 residues. The CDR3 protein is CASSQDVGPETQYF. In DNA form, the CDR3 reads TGCGCCAGCAGCCAAGACGTGGGCCCAGAGACCCAGTACTTC.

The sample holds many counts of this clonotype. This rearrangement joins TRBV5-6 to TRBJ2-5, with D perhaps matching TRBD1 or TRBD2 (5 bases each). The germline V gene encodes CDR1 SGHDT and CDR2 YYEEEE. The CDR3 spans 16 residues. Between the trimmed V and J ends, which lost 1 base and 5 bases, there was a span of 18 bases. The DNA of the CDR3 is TGTGCCAGCAGCTTGCTGGTAGCAGGGAGTCGGGAGACCCAGTACTTC. Its protein product is CASSLLVAGSRETQYF.

This clonotype was picked up many times. The gene calls are TRBV5-1 and TRBJ2-5, with 11 bases fitting TRBD1. Germline V lookup: CDR1 SGHRS, CDR2 YFSETQ. The CDR3 covers 16 residues. The V segment lost 0 bases and the J segment 4 bases; nucleotides outside the gene matches: 5. The CDR3: CASSLDGQGAGETQYF. The CDR3 coding sequence is TGCGCCAGCAGCTTGGACGGACAGGGGGCAGGAGAGACCCAGTACTTC.

Notes on this clonotype: As the CDR3 is not closed by the conserved phenylalanine or tryptophan, this likely results from a read error. The rearrangement links TRBV5-1 to TRBJ1-5; possibly TRBD1 for D (6 bases). The CDR3 extends over 15 amino acids. The germline CDR1 and CDR2 sequences are SGHRS and YFSETQ. V lost 4 bases and J lost 4, with 15 bases in between. In DNA form, the CDR3 reads TGCGCCAGCAGCCTGGGACACGGGGTTAATCAGCCCCAGCATTTG. It is translated as CASSLGHGVNQPQHL.

This clonotype was recorded a few times. The chain recombines TRBV5-1 with TRBJ2-1; possibly TRBD1 or TRBD2 for D (5 bases each). Trimming stripped 6 bases from V and 3 bases from J, with 13 bases between. The CDR3 extends over 14 amino acids. Germline loops: CDR1 SGHRS, CDR2 YFSETQ. CDR3 sequence (DNA): TGCGCCAGCAACACCGGGACCATCTACAATGAGCAGTTCTTC. Amino acid sequence: CASNTGTIYNEQFF.

The chain couples TRBV5-1 to TRBJ2-5, with 8 bases fitting TRBD1. Germline CDR1 is SGHRS and CDR2 is YFSETQ. Trimming took 6 bases from V and 5 from J; bases not matched to a gene: 12. This CDR3 is 15 amino acids long. CDR3 coding DNA: TGCGCCAGCAAATGGACAGGGTCCCCATCGGAGACCCAGTACTTC. Translating it yields CASKWTGSPSETQYF.

This sequence joins TRBV15 and TRBJ1-5, with 7 bases aligning to TRBD1. The germline CDR1 and CDR2 sequences are LNHNV and YYDKDF (reference sequence). This CDR3 has 14 amino acids. J lost 4 bases, V lost 4 bases, and 4 bases had no gene match. The CDR3 region has the DNA TGTGCCACCAGCAAAGGGACAGCGAATCAGCCCCAGCATTTT. As protein: CATSKGTANQPQHF.

This clonotype was seen a handful of times. Here the CDR3 reads CSARDQIPPLLTGASYEQYV. The CDR3 DNA sequence: TGCAGTGCTAGAGACCAGATACCGCCCCTACTGACAGGGGCTAGCTACGAGCAGTACGTC. The chain joins TRBV20-1 to TRBJ2-7; 8 bases fit TRBD1. V dropped 0 bases and J dropped 3; count of bases not matched to a gene: 22. In germline, CDR1 is DFQATT, CDR2 SNEGSKA (reference sequence). This CDR3 spans 20 amino acids.

The chain recombines TRBV7-9 with TRBJ2-1; no clear D. Germline-derived CDR1 and CDR2 are SEHNR and FQNEAQ (reference sequence). The V and J ends lost 5 bases and 0 bases respectively, with 14 bases between them. This CDR3 has 16 amino acids. The CDR3 protein is CASSKVGWSSYNEQFF. CDR3 nucleotide sequence: TGTGCCAGCAGCAAGGTGGGGTGGAGCTCCTACAATGAGCAGTTCTTC.

The table lists this clonotype with a few counts. The CDR3 protein is CSVGGRAGGRETQYF. The CDR3 DNA reads TGCAGTGTTGGCGGGCGGGCAGGGGGAAGAGAGACCCAGTACTTC. This chain connects TRBV20-1 to TRBJ2-5, with TRBD1 identical over 7 bases. This CDR3 has 15 residues. Trimming at V came to 7 bases and at J to 4 bases, leaving 15 bases not matched to a gene. The germline V gene has CDR1 DFQATT and CDR2 SNEGSKA (reference sequence).

This clonotype was recorded a few times. The V call is TRBV29-1, the J call TRBJ2-2; maybe TRBD2 (5 bases). CDR1 is SQVTM and CDR2 is ANQGSEA in the germline V gene. The CDR3 runs to 14 residues. The germline V and J ends were trimmed by 6 bases and 6 bases, with 17 bases remaining between them. The CDR3 sequence: CSVLMGSGAGELFF. The CDR3 bases are TGCAGCGTCCTGATGGGATCCGGGGCCGGGGAGCTGTTTTTT.

This clonotype was seen more than once but under ten times. The chain is built from TRBV27 and TRBJ2-1, with 9 bases aligning to TRBD1. CDR3 size: 15 residues. Germline trimming cut 6 bases from V and 2 bases from J; bases unmatched to any gene: 5. Germline V gene sequence: CDR1 MNHEY, CDR2 SMNVEV (reference sequence). The CDR3 region has the DNA TGTGCCAGCAGCTGGACAGGGGACCCCTACAATGAGCAGTTCTTC. Protein sequence: CASSWTGDPYNEQFF.

The chain combines TRBV3-1 with TRBJ2-3, with TRBD2 matching over 8 bases. V shed 8 bases and J 4 bases; nucleotides not matched to a gene: 8. The CDR3 is 14 amino acids. The germline V gene has CDR1 LGHDT and CDR2 YNNKEL (reference sequence). The CDR3 region is CASGPGLGADTQYF. In nucleotides, the CDR3 is TGTGCCAGCGGCCCGGGACTAGGGGCAGATACGCAGTATTTT.

The J gene is TRBJ2-7, the V gene TRBV5-1; 7 bases are a match to TRBD1. Germline V lookup: CDR1 SGHRS, CDR2 YFSETQ. This CDR3 is 12 amino acids long. Losses at the gene ends were 4 bases for V and 5 bases for J; bases not matched to a gene: 3. Here the CDR3 reads CASSPGQHEQYF. The CDR3 DNA reads TGCGCCAGCAGCCCGGGACAGCACGAGCAGTACTTC.

The chain carries TRBV29-1 and TRBJ2-5, with D possibly being TRBD1 (6 bases). The CDR3 extends over 14 amino acids. Germline V gives CDR1 SQVTM, CDR2 ANQGSEA. The V gene lost 7 bases and the J gene lost 5 bases, with 20 bases spanning the gap. The CDR3 loop is CSGAGANSLETQYF. In DNA, the CDR3 is TGCAGCGGGGCAGGGGCAAACTCCCTGGAGACCCAGTACTTC.

The table lists this clonotype with many counts. J is TRBJ2-4 and V is TRBV5-1; the D is unclear. V dropped 5 bases and J dropped 7 bases, with 13 bases sitting between them. In germline, CDR1 is SGHRS, CDR2 YFSETQ. This CDR3 spans 13 amino acids. The CDR3 nucleotides read TGCGCCAGCAGGGGTGACGGGTTGAACATTCAGTACTTC. Its translation is CASRGDGLNIQYF.

This clonotype was detected a few times. The gene calls are TRBV6-1 and TRBJ2-1; 9 bases are shared with TRBD1. Germline V gene sequence: CDR1 MNHNS, CDR2 SASEGT. The CDR3 is 15 residues long. V lost 3 bases and J lost 8; bases outside the gene matches: 8. The CDR3 bases are TGTGCCAGCAGTGAGGGGACAGGGAGCGGTCATGAGCAGTTCTTC. It is translated as CASSEGTGSGHEQFF.